This note documents a single T cell receptor beta chain sequence. In the original processing: The assay estimated nucleated cells by amplifying reference gene primers. Assay: immunoSEQ multiplex PCR; the TCRdb copy retains only in-frame clones and omits some. V and J calls and clone size are copied from that table; D and trimming were computed from the DNA. The table has about 43,000 clones, approximately 87% seen once; the top ten hold 3.5% to 5%. The data derive from a study of blood T cell repertoires in COVID-19. Study information: Whether acute or convalescent, the COVID-19 samples came from the United States, Italy and Spain.

Patients at the Seattle site were enrolled during active infection and followed longitudinally. The V gene's germline CDR1 is KGHDR and CDR2 SFDVKD. Trimming removed 4 bases at V and 6 bases at J, with 13 bases between. This CDR3 region has 14 residues. The sequence was collected from a man in his forties with COVID-19, enrolled during active disease. Material: peripheral blood. The rearrangement uses TRBV24-1 and TRBJ2-3; tentative D call: TRBD2 (6 bases). Written as DNA, the CDR3 is TGTGCCACCAGTGACCGAAGACTAGTGGATACGCAGTATTTT. It specifies CATSDRRLVDTQYF.